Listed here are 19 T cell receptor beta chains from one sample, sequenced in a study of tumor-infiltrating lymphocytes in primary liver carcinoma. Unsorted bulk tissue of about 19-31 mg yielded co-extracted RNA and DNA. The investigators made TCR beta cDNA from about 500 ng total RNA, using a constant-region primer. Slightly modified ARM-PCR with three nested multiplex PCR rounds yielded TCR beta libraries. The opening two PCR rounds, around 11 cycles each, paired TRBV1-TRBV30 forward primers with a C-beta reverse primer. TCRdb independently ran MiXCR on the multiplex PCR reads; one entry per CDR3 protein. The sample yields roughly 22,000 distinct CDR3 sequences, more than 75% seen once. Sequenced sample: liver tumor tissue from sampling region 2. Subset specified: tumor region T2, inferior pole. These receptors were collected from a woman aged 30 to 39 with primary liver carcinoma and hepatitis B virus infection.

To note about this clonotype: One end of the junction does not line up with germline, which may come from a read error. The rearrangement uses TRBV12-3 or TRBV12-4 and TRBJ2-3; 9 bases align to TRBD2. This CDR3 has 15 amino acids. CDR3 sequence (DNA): TGTGCTAGCATCCTTGGGGGTGCTAGCGGGGATGCGCAGTATTTT. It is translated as CASILGGASGDAQYF.

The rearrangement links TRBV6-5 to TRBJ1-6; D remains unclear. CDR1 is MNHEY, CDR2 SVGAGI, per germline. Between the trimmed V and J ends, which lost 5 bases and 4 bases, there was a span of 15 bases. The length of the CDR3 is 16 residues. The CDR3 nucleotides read TGTGCCAGCAGTAGCCGGTCTGCCATATATAATTCACCCCTCCACTTT. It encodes CASSSRSAIYNSPLHF.

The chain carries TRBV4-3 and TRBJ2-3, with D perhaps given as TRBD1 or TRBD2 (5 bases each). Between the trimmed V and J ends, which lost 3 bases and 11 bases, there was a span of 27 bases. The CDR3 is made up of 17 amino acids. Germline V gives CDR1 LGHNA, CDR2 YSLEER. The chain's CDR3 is CASSHHIGDPPSGKQYF. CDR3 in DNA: TGCGCCAGCAGCCACCACATAGGGGACCCCCCCTCGGGGAAGCAGTATTTT.

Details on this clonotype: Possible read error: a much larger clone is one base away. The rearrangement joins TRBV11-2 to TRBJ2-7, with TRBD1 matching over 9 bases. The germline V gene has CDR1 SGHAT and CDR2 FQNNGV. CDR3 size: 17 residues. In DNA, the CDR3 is TGTGCCAGCAGCATCGACCCGCCGGGACAGGGAGGCTACGAGCAGCACTTC. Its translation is CASSIDPPGQGGYEQHF. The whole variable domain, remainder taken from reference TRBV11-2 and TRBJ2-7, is EAGVAQSPRYKIIEKRQSVAFWCNPISGHATLYWYQQILGQGPKLLIQFQNNGVVDDSQLPKDRFSAERLKGVDSTLKIQPAKLEDSAVYLCASSIDPPGQGGYEQHFGPGTRLTVT.

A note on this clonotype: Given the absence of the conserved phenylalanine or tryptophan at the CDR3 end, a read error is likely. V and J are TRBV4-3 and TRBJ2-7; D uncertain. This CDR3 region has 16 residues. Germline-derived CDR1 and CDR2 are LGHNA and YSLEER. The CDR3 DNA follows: TGCGCCAGTAGCCAAGATATACACAGTCTCCACTACGACCAGTACTCC. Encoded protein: CASSQDIHSLHYDQYS.

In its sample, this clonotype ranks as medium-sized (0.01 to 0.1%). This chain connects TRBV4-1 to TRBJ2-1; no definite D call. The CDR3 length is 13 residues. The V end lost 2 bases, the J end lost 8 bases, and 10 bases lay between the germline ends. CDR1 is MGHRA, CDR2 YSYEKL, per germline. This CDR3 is CASSQPSRDEQFF. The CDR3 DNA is TGCGCCAGCAGCCAACCCTCTAGGGATGAGCAGTTCTTC.

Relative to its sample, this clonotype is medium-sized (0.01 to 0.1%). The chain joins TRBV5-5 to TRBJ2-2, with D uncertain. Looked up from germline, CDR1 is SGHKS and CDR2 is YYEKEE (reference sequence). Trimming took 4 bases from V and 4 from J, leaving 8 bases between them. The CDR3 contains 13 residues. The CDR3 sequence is CASSQHTTGELFF. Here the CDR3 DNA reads TGTGCCAGCAGCCAACACACCACCGGGGAGCTGTTTTTT.

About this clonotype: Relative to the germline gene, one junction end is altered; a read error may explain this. The chain's CDR3 is CASNNPAASGSWIGTLYF. The CDR3 DNA reads as TGTGCCAGCAATAACCCGGCGGCTAGCGGGAGTTGGATAGGTACGCTGTATTTT. The chain couples TRBV5-4 to TRBJ2-3; 10 nucleotides match TRBD2. The CDR3 covers 18 residues. The germline gives CDR1 SGHNT, CDR2 YYREEE (reference sequence). The whole variable domain, remainder taken from reference TRBV5-4 and TRBJ2-3, is ETGVTQSPTHLIKTRGQQVTLRCSSQSGHNTVSWYQQALGQGPQFIFQYYREEENGRGNFPPRFSGLQFPNYSSELNVNALELDDSALYLCASNNPAASGSWIGTLYFGPGTRLTVL.

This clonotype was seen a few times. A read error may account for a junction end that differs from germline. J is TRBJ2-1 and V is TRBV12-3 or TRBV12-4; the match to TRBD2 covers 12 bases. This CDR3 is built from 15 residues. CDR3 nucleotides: TGTACCAGTAGCCTGTCCGGGACTAGCGGGCTTGAGCAGTTCTTC. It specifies CTSSLSGTSGLEQFF.

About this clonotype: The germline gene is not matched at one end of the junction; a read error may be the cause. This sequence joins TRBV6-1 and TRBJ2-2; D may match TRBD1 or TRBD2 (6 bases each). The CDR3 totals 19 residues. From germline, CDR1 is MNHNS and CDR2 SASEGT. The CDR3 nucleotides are TGTGCCAGCAGTGAAATCCTTTCCGGGGGCGCCGCGAACACCGGGCAGCTGTTTTTT. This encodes CASSEILSGGAANTGQLFF.

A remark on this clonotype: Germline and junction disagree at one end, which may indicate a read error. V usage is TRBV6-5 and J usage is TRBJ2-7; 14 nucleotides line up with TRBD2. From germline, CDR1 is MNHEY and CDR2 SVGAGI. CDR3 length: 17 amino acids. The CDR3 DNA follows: TGTGTCAGCAGCTTCGCCGGGACTAGCGGGAGCTTCTACGAGCATTACTTC. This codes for CVSSFAGTSGSFYEHYF.

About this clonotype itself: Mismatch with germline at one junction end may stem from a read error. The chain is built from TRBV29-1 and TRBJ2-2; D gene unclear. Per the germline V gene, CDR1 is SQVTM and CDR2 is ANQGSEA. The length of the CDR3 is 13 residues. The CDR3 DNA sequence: TGCAGTGTTGAAAGGTCGGGCACCGGGGAGCTGTTTTTT. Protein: CSVERSGTGELFF.

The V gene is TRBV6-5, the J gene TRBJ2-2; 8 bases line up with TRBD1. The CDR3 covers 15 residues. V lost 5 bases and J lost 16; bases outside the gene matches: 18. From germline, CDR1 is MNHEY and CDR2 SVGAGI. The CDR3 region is CASSPRTGFTGESFF. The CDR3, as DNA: TGTGCCAGCAGTCCGCGGACAGGGTTTACCGGGGAGTCGTTTTTT.

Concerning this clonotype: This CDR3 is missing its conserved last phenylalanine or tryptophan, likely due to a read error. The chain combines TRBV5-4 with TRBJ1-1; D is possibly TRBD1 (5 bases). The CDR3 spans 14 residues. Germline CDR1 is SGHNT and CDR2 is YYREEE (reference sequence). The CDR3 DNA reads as TGTGCCGGCAGCGTGCAGCGAGGGGATAGAGATGCTTTCTCT. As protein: CAGSVQRGDRDAFS.

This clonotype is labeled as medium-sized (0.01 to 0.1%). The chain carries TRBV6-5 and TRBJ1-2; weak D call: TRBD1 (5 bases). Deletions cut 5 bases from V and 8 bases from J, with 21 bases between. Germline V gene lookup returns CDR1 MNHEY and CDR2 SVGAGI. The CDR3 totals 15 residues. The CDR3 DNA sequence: TGTGCCAGCAGTAGCGAATTCAGGGCCGCTCGGGGCTACACCTTC. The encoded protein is CASSSEFRAARGYTF.

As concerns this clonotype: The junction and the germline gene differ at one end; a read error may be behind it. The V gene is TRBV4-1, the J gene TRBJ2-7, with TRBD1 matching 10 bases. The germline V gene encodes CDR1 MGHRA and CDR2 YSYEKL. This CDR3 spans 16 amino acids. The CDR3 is CASSPRGGQGVYEQYF. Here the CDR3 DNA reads TGCGCCAGCAGCCCACGAGGCGGACAGGGGGTCTACGAGCAGTATTTC.

The chain's CDR3 is CASSARDRGRNTWSNTEAFF. The CDR3 bases are TGTGCCAGCAGCGCTCGGGACAGGGGGCGCAATACATGGAGTAACACTGAAGCTTTCTTT. The chain joins TRBV11-2 to TRBJ1-1, with TRBD1 matching over 12 bases. In germline, CDR1 is SGHAT, CDR2 FQNNGV. The V segment lost 5 bases and the J segment 2 bases; nucleotides outside the gene matches: 18. The CDR3 has 20 amino acids. The full variable domain, with the rest looked up from reference TRBV11-2 and TRBJ1-1, is EAGVAQSPRYKIIEKRQSVAFWCNPISGHATLYWYQQILGQGPKLLIQFQNNGVVDDSQLPKDRFSAERLKGVDSTLKIQPAKLEDSAVYLCASSARDRGRNTWSNTEAFFGQGTRLTVV.

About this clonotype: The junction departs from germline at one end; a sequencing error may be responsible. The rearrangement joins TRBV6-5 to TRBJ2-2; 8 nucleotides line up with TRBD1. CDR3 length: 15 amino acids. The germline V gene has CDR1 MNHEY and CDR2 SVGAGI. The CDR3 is CASGPRTGFTGKLVF. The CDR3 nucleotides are TGTGCCAGCGGTCCGCGGACAGGGTTCACCGGGAAGCTGGTTTTT.

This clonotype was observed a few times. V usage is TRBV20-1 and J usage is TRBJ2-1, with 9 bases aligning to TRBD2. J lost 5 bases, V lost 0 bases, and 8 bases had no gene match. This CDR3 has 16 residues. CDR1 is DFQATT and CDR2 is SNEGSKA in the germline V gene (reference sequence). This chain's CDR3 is CSAREGSGRIDNEQFF. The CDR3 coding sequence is TGCAGTGCTAGAGAGGGTAGCGGGAGAATCGACAATGAGCAGTTCTTC.